The T cell receptor beta chain described here comes from a study of identical twins. Regarding the study as a whole: Twin-shared out-of-frame alpha sequences showed excess low generation probability. Beta out-of-frame sequences showed weaker excess sharing between twins.

Carrying unique molecular identifiers, the cDNA also gained a universal primer site through template switching. TCRdb recomputed calls from the 5' RACE reads with MiXCR, one row per CDR3 protein. Of 690,000 or so distinct CDR3 sequences in the sample, 8.6% are singletons; the top ten hold approximately 0.96%. V lost 6 bases, J lost 3 bases, and 14 bases stayed unmatched. The CDR3 loop spans 17 amino acids. Per the germline V gene, CDR1 is LNHNV and CDR2 is YYDKDF (reference sequence). Turning to this clonotype: The antigen remains unidentified.

In addition, the sample was reused for a study of yellow fever vaccine responses in identical twins. That source reports: The authors reported partly convergent, partly personalized vaccine responses in identical twins.

The chain is built from TRBV15 and TRBJ2-4; 7 bases fit TRBD2. The sequence was obtained from a woman between 18 and 30 years old in good health. Input material: PBMCs. DNA for the CDR3: TGTGCCACCAGGGTGGGTGGGGGGAGGGTTGGCAAAAACATTCAGTACTTC. Its protein is CATRVGGGRVGKNIQYF.